The rows below give T cell receptor beta chains drawn from one sample of a study of blood T cell repertoires in COVID-19. The data were produced by immunoSEQ multiplex PCR, yet TCRdb's version contains in-frame clones alone and is incomplete. The sample has approximately 300,000 clones; about 85% are singletons. Sequenced sample: peripheral blood. The receptor set was obtained from a woman aged 45-59 years with active or convalescent COVID-19. Both conserved end residues are part of each CDR3. D genes are given only for firm matches. The size field is filled for only some rows; it gives once, few, many or a size class.

cdr3_nt cdr3_aa j_call d_call clone_size v_call
TGCAGTGCTAGTAGACAGGGGGTGGGGGAGACCCAGTACTTC CSASRQGVGETQYF TRBJ2-5 TRBD1 once TRBV20-1
TGCGCCAGCAGCCAAAGATGGGGGCAATACAATGAGCAGTTCTTC CASSQRWGQYNEQFF TRBJ2-1 . . TRBV4-1
TGTGCCAGCAGCGCGACGCCCGGACAGTTCGGGGAGCAGTACTTC CASSATPGQFGEQYF TRBJ2-7 . . TRBV9
TGTGCCAGCAGCTTACAGGGGGGCAATGAGCAGTTCTTC CASSLQGGNEQFF TRBJ2-1 . . TRBV7-3
TGTGCCAGCAGCTTAGATCCGGGAGGGGTCAATGAGCAGTTCTTC CASSLDPGGVNEQFF TRBJ2-1 TRBD2 few TRBV11-2
TGTGCCAGCAGTGAACAGGGGATCTATGGCTACACCTTC CASSEQGIYGYTF TRBJ1-2 . few TRBV6-1
TGTGCCAGCTCACCGTCCCGGGACAGGGTAGACACTGAAGCTTTCTTT CASSPSRDRVDTEAFF TRBJ1-1 TRBD1 once TRBV18
TGTGCCAGCAGTCCCCCAGGCAACTATGGCTACACCTTC CASSPPGNYGYTF TRBJ1-2 . . TRBV25-1
TGTGCCAGCACCACAGGGCCCGAGGGGGAGCAGTACTTC CASTTGPEGEQYF TRBJ2-7 . . TRBV2
TGTGCCACCAGCTTAGCTTTCGGGAGTGTTGAGACCCAGTACTTC CATSLAFGSVETQYF TRBJ2-5 . . TRBV15
TGTGCCATCAGTGACCCGAAAACCTGGCCCAACACTGAAGCTTTCTTT CAISDPKTWPNTEAFF TRBJ1-1 . few TRBV10-3
TGCGCCAGCAGCTTGGCCCCGGGACAGGGGTACGAGCAGTACTTC CASSLAPGQGYEQYF TRBJ2-7 TRBD1 . TRBV5-1
TGTGCCACCTCCGGACAGCTGAGCTCTGGAAACACCATATATTTT CATSGQLSSGNTIYF TRBJ1-3 . . TRBV2
TGCAGCGTTGAGGTACATACCCCACAGGGGGGGTACCAAGAGACCCAGTACTTC CSVEVHTPQGGYQETQYF TRBJ2-5 . . TRBV29-1
TGTGCCAGCAGCTTGGGCCGGGAGCCCTCCTACAATGAGCAGTTCTTC CASSLGREPSYNEQFF TRBJ2-1 . . TRBV5-4
TGTGCCAGCAGCCACCTGTTACGGGGGGACACTGAAGCTTTCTTT CASSHLLRGDTEAFF TRBJ1-1 . . TRBV3-1/TRBV3-2
TGTGCCAGCAGCCATATGCAGCCAAAGGGGCTGGTCTACAATGAGCAGTTCTTC CASSHMQPKGLVYNEQFF TRBJ2-1 . . TRBV14
TGTGCCATCAGTGGTCGGGACAGGGGTTCCCGCTACTACGAGCAGTACTTC CAISGRDRGSRYYEQYF TRBJ2-7 TRBD1 . TRBV10-3
TGTGCCAGCAGCCTACCATGGGGGGACTCCTACGAGCAGTACTTC CASSLPWGDSYEQYF TRBJ2-7 . . TRBV7-8
TGCGCCAGCACAAATAGCGGGAGCGACGAGCAGTACTTC CASTNSGSDEQYF TRBJ2-7 TRBD2 . TRBV5-1
TGTGCCAGCAGAGCGGACAGGGAGCAGTTCTTC CASRADREQFF TRBJ2-1 TRBD1 . TRBV9
TGTGCCAGCAGCGTAGGGACTAGCGGGAGTGCCTACGAGCAGTACTTC CASSVGTSGSAYEQYF TRBJ2-7 TRBD2 . TRBV9
TGTGCCAGCAGTCTCGGAGGGCTCAATCAGCCCCAGCATTTT CASSLGGLNQPQHF TRBJ1-5 . once TRBV6-6
TGTGCCAGCAGCCAACCCGACAGGGGACGTGGCTACACCTTC CASSQPDRGRGYTF TRBJ1-2 TRBD1 . TRBV3-1/TRBV3-2
TGTGCCAGCAGCGTTCGACTAGCGGATTACAATGAGCAGTTCTTC CASSVRLADYNEQFF TRBJ2-1 TRBD2 . TRBV9
TGTGCCAGCAGTGAACGACAAGTGCCTGGAAACACCATATATTTT CASSERQVPGNTIYF TRBJ1-3 . few TRBV6-1
TGTGCCAGCCGGGACAGGGCCGGTCAGCCCCAGCATTTT CASRDRAGQPQHF TRBJ1-5 TRBD1 . TRBV2